The entry below gives a single TCR beta chain sequence along with its context. Measured with immunoSEQ multiplex PCR; TCRdb has only the in-frame clones, and not every one. The table shows approximately 40,000 clones, with about 87% occurring only once. The J segment lost 0 bases and the V segment lost 0 bases, leaving 10 bases of the junction unmatched. The germline V gene has CDR1 LGHNA and CDR2 YSLEER. The CDR3 consists of 19 residues. The data are from a study of T cell changes during pregnancy in multiple sclerosis. This sequence joins TRBV4-3 and TRBJ2-4; 8 positions agree with TRBD2. The source was peripheral blood, collected in the first trimester of pregnancy. The sequence came from a female donor in good health, enrolled as a control in a pregnancy study. The CDR3 DNA sequence: TGCGCCAGCAGCCAAGAACGGGAGGGGGGGAACTTAGCCAAAAACATTCAGTACTTC. Translated: CASSQEREGGNLAKNIQYF.